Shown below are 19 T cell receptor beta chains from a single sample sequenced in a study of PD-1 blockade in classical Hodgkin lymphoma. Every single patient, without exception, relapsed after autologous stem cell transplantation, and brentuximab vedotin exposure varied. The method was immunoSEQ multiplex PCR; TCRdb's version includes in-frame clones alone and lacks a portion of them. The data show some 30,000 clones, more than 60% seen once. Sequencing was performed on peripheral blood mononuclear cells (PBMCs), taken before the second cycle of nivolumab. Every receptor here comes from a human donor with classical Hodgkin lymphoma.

The CDR3 loop reads CASSSTGGGGRNEQFF. The CDR3 DNA is TGTGCCAGCAGCTCCACGGGCGGGGGGGGCCGGAATGAGCAGTTCTTC. The chain joins TRBV11-2 to TRBJ2-1; 9 nucleotides align to TRBD2. Germline loops: CDR1 SGHAT, CDR2 FQNNGV. The junction had 11 bases not matched to a gene; V was cut back by 4 bases and J by 7 bases. The CDR3 sequence is 16 residues long.

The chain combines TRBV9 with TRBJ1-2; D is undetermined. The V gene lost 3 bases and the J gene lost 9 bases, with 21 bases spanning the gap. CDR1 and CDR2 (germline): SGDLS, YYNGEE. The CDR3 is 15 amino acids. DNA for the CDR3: TGTGCCAGCAGCGAAATGTTGGCCTCTAGGAGCAGCTACACCTTC. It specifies CASSEMLASRSSYTF.

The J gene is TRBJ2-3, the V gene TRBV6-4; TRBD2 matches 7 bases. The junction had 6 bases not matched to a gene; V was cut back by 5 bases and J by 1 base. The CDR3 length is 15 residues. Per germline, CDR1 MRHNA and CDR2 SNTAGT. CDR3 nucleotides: TGTGCCAGCAGTCCCAGCGGGGATGGCACAGATACGCAGTATTTT. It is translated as CASSPSGDGTDTQYF.

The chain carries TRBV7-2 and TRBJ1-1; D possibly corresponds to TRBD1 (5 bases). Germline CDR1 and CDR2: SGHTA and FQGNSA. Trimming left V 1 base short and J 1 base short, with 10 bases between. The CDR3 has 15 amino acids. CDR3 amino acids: CASSLGPGENTEAFF. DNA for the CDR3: TGTGCCAGCAGCTTAGGTCCGGGGGAGAACACTGAAGCTTTCTTT.

The CDR3 bases are TGTGCCAGCGCTAGGGGGGACACCTACAATGAGCAGTTCTTC. Translation: CASARGDTYNEQFF. The chain uses TRBV9 and TRBJ2-1; the D call may be TRBD1 or TRBD2 (6 bases each). Germline CDR1 reads SGDLS; CDR2 reads YYNGEE. Deletions cut 7 bases from V and 2 bases from J, with 13 bases between. The CDR3 covers 14 residues.

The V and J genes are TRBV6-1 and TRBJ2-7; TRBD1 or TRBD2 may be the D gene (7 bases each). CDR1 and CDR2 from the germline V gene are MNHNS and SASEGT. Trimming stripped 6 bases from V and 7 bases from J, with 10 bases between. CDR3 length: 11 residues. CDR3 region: CASSRGGEQYF. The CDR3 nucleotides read TGTGCCAGCAGCAGGGGGGGTGAGCAGTACTTC.

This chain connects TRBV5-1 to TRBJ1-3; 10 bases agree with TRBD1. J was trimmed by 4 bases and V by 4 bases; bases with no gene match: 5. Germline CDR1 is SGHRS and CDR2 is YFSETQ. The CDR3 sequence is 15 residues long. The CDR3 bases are TGCGCCAGCAGCCTCGGACAGGGGGACGGAAACACCATATATTTT. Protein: CASSLGQGDGNTIYF.

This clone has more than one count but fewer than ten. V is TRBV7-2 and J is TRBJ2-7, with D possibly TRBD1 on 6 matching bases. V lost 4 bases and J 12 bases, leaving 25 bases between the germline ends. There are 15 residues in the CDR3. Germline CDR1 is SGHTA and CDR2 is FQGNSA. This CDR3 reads CASSYGDRDTEVVYF. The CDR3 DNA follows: TGTGCCAGCAGCTACGGAGACCGGGACACGGAGGTTGTGTACTTC. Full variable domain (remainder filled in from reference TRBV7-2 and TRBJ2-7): GAGVSQSPSNKVTEKGKDVELRCDPISGHTALYWYRQSLGQGLEFLIYFQGNSAPDKSGLPSDRFSAERTGGSVSTLTIQRTQQEDSAVYLCASSYGDRDTEVVYFGPGTRLTVT.

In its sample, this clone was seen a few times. DNA of the CDR3: TGTGCCAGCAGGGTAGGGGGGAGTGGGGCCAACGTCCTGACTTTC. This sequence encodes CASRVGGSGANVLTF. The chain links TRBV6-1 to TRBJ2-6, with D possibly called TRBD1 or TRBD2 (6 bases each). The germline V gene has CDR1 MNHNS and CDR2 SASEGT. V lost 6 bases to trimming and J lost 3 bases, with 12 bases between them. The CDR3 sequence is 15 residues long.

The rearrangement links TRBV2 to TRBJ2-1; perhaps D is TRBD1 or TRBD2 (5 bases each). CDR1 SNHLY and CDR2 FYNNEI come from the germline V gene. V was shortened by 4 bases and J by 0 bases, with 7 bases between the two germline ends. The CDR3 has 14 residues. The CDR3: CASSAGSSYNEQFF. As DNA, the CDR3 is TGTGCCAGCAGTGCAGGGAGCTCCTACAATGAGCAGTTCTTC.

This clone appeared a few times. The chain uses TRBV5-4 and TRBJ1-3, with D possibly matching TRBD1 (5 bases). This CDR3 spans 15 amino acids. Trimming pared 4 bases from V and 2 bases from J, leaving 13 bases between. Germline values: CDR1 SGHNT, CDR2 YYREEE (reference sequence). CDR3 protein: CASSPPGGAGNTIYF. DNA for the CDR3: TGTGCCAGCAGCCCACCCGGAGGGGCTGGAAACACCATATATTTT.

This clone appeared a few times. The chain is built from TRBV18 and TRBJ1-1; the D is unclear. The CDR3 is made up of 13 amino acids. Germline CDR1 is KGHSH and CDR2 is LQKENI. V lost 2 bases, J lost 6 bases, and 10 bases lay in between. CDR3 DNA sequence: TGTGCCAGCTCACCAATTTCGGCAGCTGAAGCTTTCTTT. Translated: CASSPISAAEAFF. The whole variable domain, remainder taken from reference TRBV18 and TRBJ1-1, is NAGVMQNPRHLVRRRGQEARLRCSPMKGHSHVYWYRQLPEEGLKFMVYLQKENIIDESGMPKERFSAEFPKEGPSILRIQQVVRGDSAAYFCASSPISAAEAFFGQGTRLTVV.

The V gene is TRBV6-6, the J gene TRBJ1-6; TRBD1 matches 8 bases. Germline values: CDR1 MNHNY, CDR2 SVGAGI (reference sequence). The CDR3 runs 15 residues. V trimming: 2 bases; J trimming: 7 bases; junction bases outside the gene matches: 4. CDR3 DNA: TGTGCCAGCAGTTACGAGGGACAGGCGAATTCACCCCTCCACTTT. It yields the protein CASSYEGQANSPLHF.

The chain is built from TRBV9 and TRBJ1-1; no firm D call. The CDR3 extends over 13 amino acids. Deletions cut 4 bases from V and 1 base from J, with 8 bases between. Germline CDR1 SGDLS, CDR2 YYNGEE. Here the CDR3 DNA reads TGTGCCAGCAGCCTTAGACGGAACACTGAAGCTTTCTTT. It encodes CASSLRRNTEAFF. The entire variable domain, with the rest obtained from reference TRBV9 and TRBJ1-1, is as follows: DSGVTQTPKHLITATGQRVTLRCSPRSGDLSVYWYQQSLDQGLQFLIQYYNGEERAKGNILERFSAQQFPDLHSELNLSSLELGDSALYFCASSLRRNTEAFFGQGTRLTVV.

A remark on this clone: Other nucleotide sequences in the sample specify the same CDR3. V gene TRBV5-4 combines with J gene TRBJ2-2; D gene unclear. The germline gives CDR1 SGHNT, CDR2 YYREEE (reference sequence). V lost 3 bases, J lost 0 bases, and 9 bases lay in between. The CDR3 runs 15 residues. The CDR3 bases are TGTGCCAGCAGCTCAGAGGTAGCGAACACCGGGGAGCTGTTTTTT. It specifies CASSSEVANTGELFF.

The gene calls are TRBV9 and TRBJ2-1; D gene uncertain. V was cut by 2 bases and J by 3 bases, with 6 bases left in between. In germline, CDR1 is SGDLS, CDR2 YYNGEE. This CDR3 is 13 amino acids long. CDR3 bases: TGTGCCAGCAGCGTCCACATCTACAATGAGCAGTTCTTC. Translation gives CASSVHIYNEQFF.

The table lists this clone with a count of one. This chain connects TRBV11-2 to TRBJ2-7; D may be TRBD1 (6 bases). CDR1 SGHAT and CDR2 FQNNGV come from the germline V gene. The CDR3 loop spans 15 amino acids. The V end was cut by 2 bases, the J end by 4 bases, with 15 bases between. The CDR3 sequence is CASSLLSGQNYEQYF. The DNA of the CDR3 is TGTGCCAGCAGCTTACTTTCGGGACAAAATTACGAGCAGTACTTC.

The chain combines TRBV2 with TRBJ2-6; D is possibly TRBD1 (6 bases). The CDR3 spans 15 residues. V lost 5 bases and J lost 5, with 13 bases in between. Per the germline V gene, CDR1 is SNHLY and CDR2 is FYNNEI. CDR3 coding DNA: TGTGCCAGCAGTCTACAGGGTGGTAGGGCCAACGTCCTGACTTTC. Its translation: CASSLQGGRANVLTF.

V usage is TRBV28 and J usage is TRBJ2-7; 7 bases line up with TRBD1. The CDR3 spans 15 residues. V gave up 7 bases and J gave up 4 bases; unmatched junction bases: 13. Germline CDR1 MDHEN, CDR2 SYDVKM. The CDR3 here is CASTWVGTEGYEQYF. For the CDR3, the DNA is TGTGCCAGCACCTGGGTAGGGACAGAGGGTTACGAGCAGTACTTC.